The rows below give T cell receptor beta chains drawn from one sample of a study of HIV-infected patients and healthy controls. In TCRdb, the 5' RACE reads were re-called with MiXCR into one record per CDR3 protein. This repertoire shows about 5,500 distinct CDR3 sequences, less than 9% found once; its top ten account for roughly 21%. The starting material was blood, obtained before antiretroviral therapy. These receptors came from an adult with HIV infection. CDR3s include the opening cysteine and the closing phenylalanine or tryptophan. D genes are given only for firm matches. A row's size may be missing; if present it is once, few, many or a size class.

size: medium-sized; J: TRBJ2-1; V: TRBV6-5; D: TRBD1; DNA: TGTGCCAGCAGTTACCTCCCGGGGACAGGTTCCTACAATGAGCAGTTCTTC; CDR3: CASSYLPGTGSYNEQFF
size: .; J: TRBJ2-2; V: TRBV10-3; D: TRBD1; DNA: TGTGCCATCAGGACCTCCGGGACAGGGGGGGAGCTGTTTTTT; CDR3: CAIRTSGTGGELFF
size: medium-sized; J: TRBJ1-5; V: TRBV9; D: .; DNA: TGTGCCAGCAGCGCGGACCCCGGGTATCAGCCCCAGCATTTT; CDR3: CASSADPGYQPQHF
size: many; J: TRBJ2-2; V: TRBV4-1; D: .; DNA: TGCGCCAGCAGCCAAGATCGGTCAGGGATTTACACCGGGGAGCTGTTTTTT; CDR3: CASSQDRSGIYTGELFF
size: many; J: TRBJ2-7; V: TRBV18; D: .; DNA: TGTGCCAGCTCACCAGACAACTCCTACGAGCAGTACTTC; CDR3: CASSPDNSYEQYF
size: many; J: TRBJ2-5; V: TRBV9; D: TRBD2; DNA: TGTGCCAGCAGCGCCTCAAGGGAGGGACCCTACCTCCAAGAGACCCAGTACTTC; CDR3: CASSASREGPYLQETQYF
size: many; J: TRBJ1-5; V: TRBV10-3; D: .; DNA: TGTGCCATCAGTGAGTCGAATCTTATCGGGACCGGGAGCAATCAGCCCCAGCATTTT; CDR3: CAISESNLIGTGSNQPQHF
size: many; J: TRBJ2-7; V: TRBV12-3/TRBV12-4; D: .; DNA: TGTGCCAGCAGTTTTTGGAGGAGGCGGAGTGCCGCCTACGAGCAGTACTTC; CDR3: CASSFWRRRSAAYEQYF
size: medium-sized; J: TRBJ2-1; V: TRBV20-1; D: TRBD2; DNA: TGCAGTGCTCGAGGGACTAGCGGGGGTAGCAATGAGCAGTTCTTC; CDR3: CSARGTSGGSNEQFF
size: medium-sized; J: TRBJ1-5; V: TRBV10-3; D: .; DNA: TGTGCCATCAGTGATTCGGGGGGACAGCCCCAGCATTTT; CDR3: CAISDSGGQPQHF
size: many; J: TRBJ2-2; V: TRBV2; D: TRBD2; DNA: TGTGCCAGCAGTGGGTTTATAGCGGGGGAAGCTTCCGGGGAGCTGTTTTTT; CDR3: CASSGFIAGEASGELFF
size: medium-sized; J: TRBJ1-5; V: TRBV4-1; D: TRBD1; DNA: TGCGCCAGCAGCCAAGATGGGACAGGGCTGGGCCATCAGCCCCAGCATTTT; CDR3: CASSQDGTGLGHQPQHF
size: many; J: TRBJ1-3; V: TRBV12-3/TRBV12-4; D: .; DNA: TGTGCCACCAGTCAAACTAGGGCAGGGTTGAGGCTGGGCTCTGGAAACACCATATATTTT; CDR3: CATSQTRAGLRLGSGNTIYF
size: .; J: TRBJ2-2; V: TRBV5-4; D: .; DNA: TGTGCCAGCCAACCCACCGGGGAGCTGTTTTTT; CDR3: CASQPTGELFF
size: .; J: TRBJ2-7; V: TRBV6-5; D: .; DNA: TGTGCCAGCACCTCGACCAGGGACGGATCCTACGAGCAGTACTTC; CDR3: CASTSTRDGSYEQYF
size: many; J: TRBJ2-1; V: TRBV18; D: TRBD2; DNA: TGTGCCAGCTCACCGAGCGGGGGAACCCATGAGCAGTTCTTC; CDR3: CASSPSGGTHEQFF